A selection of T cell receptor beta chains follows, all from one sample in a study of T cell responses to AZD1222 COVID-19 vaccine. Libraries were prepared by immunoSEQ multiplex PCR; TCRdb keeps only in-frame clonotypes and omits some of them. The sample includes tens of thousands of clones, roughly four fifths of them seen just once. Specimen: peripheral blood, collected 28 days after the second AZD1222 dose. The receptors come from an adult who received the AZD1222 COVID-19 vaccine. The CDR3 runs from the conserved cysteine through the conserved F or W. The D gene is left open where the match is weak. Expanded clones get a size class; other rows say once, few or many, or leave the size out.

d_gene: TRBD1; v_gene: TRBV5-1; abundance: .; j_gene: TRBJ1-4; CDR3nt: TGCGCCAGCAGCGCCCGGACAGGGTCCAATGAAAAACTGTTTTTT; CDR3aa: CASSARTGSNEKLFF
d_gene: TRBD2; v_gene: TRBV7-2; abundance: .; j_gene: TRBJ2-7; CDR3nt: TGTGCCAGCAGCTTAGAAAGCGGGGGGGCCTACGAGCAGTACTTC; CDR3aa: CASSLESGGAYEQYF
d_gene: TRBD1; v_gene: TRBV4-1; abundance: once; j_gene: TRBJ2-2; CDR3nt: TGCGCCAGCAGCACCCCGGGACAGGATACCGGGGAGCTGTTTTTT; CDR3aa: CASSTPGQDTGELFF
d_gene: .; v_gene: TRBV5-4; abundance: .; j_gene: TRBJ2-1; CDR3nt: TGTGCCAGCAGCTTGGGCTTGGATTCAGCTCTGAATGAGCAGTTCTTC; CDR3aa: CASSLGLDSALNEQFF
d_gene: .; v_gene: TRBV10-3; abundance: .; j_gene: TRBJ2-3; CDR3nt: TGTGCCATCAGTGAGTCGATCGCTCGCACAGATACGCAGTATTTT; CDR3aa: CAISESIARTDTQYF
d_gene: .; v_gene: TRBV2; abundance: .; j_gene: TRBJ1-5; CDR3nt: TGTGCCAGCAGTGAAAGGGTAGGGGATCAGCCCCAGCATTTT; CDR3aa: CASSERVGDQPQHF
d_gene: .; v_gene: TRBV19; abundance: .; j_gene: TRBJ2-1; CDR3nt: TGTGCCAGTAGTATATCCCCTGGAACGCCTCTTTACAATGAGCAGTTCTTC; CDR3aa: CASSISPGTPLYNEQFF
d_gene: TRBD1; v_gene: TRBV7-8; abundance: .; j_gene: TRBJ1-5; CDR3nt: TGTGCCAGCAGCTACGGACAGGGCTATAGCAATCAGCCCCAGCATTTT; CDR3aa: CASSYGQGYSNQPQHF
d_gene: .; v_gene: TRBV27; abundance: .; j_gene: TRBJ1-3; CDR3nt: TGTGCCAGCAGTCCCCATGAGGGGGGGGTCTCTGGAAACACCATATATTTT; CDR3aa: CASSPHEGGVSGNTIYF
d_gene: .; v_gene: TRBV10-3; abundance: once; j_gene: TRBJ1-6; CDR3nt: TGTGCCATCAGTGTAGAACAGGCGGATTCACCCCTCCACTTT; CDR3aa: CAISVEQADSPLHF
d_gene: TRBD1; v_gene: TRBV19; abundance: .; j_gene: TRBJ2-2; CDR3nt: TGTGCCAGTAGGCCGGGACAGGGGCGCATCACCGGGGAGCTGTTTTTT; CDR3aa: CASRPGQGRITGELFF
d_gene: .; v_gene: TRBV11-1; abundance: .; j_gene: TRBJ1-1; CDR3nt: TGTGCCAGCAGCCCGGACAGATCGAACACTGAAGCTTTCTTT; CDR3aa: CASSPDRSNTEAFF
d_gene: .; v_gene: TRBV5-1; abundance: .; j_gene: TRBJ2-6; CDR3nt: TGCGCCAGCAGCTTGGGTGTCGGGGTTCTTAGAGTCTCTGGGGCCAACGTCCTGACTTTC; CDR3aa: CASSLGVGVLRVSGANVLTF
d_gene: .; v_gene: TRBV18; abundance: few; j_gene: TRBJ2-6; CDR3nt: TGTGCCAGCTCACCTTTTACCTCCGACTCCAACGTCCTGACTTTC; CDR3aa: CASSPFTSDSNVLTF
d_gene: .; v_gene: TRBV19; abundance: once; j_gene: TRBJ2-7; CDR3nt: TGTGCCAGTAGTCCGGACAGCTTATACGAGCAGTACTTC; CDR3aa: CASSPDSLYEQYF
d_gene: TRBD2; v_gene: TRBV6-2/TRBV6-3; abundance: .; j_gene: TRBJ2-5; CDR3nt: TGTGCCAGCAGTTTATTAGCGGGGGCCCAAGAGACCCAGTACTTC; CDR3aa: CASSLLAGAQETQYF
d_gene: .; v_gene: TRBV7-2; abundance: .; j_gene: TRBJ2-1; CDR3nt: TGTGCCAGCAGCCCGCCCTACAGGGCTGAGCAGTTCTTC; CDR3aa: CASSPPYRAEQFF
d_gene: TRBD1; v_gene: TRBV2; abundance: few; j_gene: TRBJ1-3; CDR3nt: TGTGCCAGCTCAAGGGGACAGGGGGAAGGAAACACCATATATTTT; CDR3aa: CASSRGQGEGNTIYF
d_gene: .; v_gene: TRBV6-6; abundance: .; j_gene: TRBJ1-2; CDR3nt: TGTGCCAGCAGTTCCCCGGGCCAGGGGAACTATGGCTACACCTTC; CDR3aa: CASSSPGQGNYGYTF
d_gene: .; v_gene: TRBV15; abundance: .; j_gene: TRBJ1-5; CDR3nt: TGTGCCACCAGCACCCCTCCTGGTACGCGGGGCCACAATCAGCCCCAGCATTTT; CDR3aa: CATSTPPGTRGHNQPQHF
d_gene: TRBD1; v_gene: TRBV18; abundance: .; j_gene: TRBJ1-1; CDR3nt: TGTGCCAGCTCACCACCGGGAAGGACAGGGGAAACTGAAGCTTTCTTT; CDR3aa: CASSPPGRTGETEAFF
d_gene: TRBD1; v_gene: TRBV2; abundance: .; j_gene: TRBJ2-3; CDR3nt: TGTGCCAGTATCGGTGGGGGACAGGGGGGTTTTTCTGACTTT; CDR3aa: CASIGGGQGGFSDF
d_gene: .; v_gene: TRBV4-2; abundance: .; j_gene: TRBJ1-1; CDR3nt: TGTGCCAGCAGCATTAATAGGGGGAACACTGAAGCTTTCTTT; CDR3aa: CASSINRGNTEAFF
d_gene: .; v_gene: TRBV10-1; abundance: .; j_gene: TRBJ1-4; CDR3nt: TGCGCCAGCAGTGCCGCGGGCGGGGTTATGGCAACTAATGAAAAACTGTTTTTT; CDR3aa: CASSAAGGVMATNEKLFF
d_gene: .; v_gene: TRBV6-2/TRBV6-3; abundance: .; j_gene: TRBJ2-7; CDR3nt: TGTGCCAGCAGCCAAGAGCGGGCCCCGCGTTTCTTC; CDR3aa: CASSQERAPRFF
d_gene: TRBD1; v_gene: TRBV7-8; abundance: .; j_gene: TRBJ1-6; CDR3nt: TGTGCCAGCAGCCTCGGGACAGGTCGTAATTCACCCCTCCACTTT; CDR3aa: CASSLGTGRNSPLHF
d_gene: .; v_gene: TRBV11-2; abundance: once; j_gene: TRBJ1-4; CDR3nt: TGTGCCAGCAGCTTAAGACCCGGGACGGAAGTTGAAAAACTGTTTTTT; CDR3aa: CASSLRPGTEVEKLFF
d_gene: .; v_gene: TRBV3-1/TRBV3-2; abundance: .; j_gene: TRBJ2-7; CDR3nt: TGTGCCAGCAGCCCGACGGGGGTTCACGAGCAGTACTTC; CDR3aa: CASSPTGVHEQYF
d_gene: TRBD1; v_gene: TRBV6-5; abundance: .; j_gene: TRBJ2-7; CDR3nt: TGTGCCAGCAAGGCGGGACAGGGGGCCTACGAGCAGTACTTC; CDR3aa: CASKAGQGAYEQYF
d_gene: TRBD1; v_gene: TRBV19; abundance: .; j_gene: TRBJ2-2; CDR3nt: TGTGCCAGTAGTAGGATGGGACAGAAAATAAAGACCGGGGAGCTGTTTTTT; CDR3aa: CASSRMGQKIKTGELFF
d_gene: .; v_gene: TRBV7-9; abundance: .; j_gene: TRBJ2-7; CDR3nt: TGTGCCAGTGGGGGGACAGATGTCTCCTACGAGCAGTACTTC; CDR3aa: CASGGTDVSYEQYF
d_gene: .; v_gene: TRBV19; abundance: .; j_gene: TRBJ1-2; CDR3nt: TGTGCCACCCGGGACGGGACACACTATGGCTACACCTTC; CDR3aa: CATRDGTHYGYTF
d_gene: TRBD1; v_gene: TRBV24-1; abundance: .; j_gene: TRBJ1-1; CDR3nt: TGTGCCACCAGTGATTCGTCTACAGGGGGAGAAGGCACTGAAGCTTTCTTT; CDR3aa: CATSDSSTGGEGTEAFF
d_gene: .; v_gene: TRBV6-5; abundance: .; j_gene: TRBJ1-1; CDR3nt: TGTGCCAGCAGTTACCTATTTCAAAGGCGGGATACTGAAGCTTTCTTT; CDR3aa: CASSYLFQRRDTEAFF
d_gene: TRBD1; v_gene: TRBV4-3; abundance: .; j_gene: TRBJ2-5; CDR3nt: TGCGCCAGCAGCCCGGACAGGGTAATGGTGGGGGAGACCCAGTACTTC; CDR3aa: CASSPDRVMVGETQYF
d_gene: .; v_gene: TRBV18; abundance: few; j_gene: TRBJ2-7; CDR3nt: TGTGCCAGCTCACCCGGCAGGGTCCAGTACGAGCAGTACTTC; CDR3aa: CASSPGRVQYEQYF
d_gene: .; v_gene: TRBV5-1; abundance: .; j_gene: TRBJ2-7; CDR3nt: TGCGCCAGCGGGCTTCTGAGCGGCTCCTACGAGCAGTACTTC; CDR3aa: CASGLLSGSYEQYF
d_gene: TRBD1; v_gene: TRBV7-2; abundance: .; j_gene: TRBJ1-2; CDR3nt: TGTGCCAGCAGCTCACGGACAGGACCTACAGGCTACACCTTC; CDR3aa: CASSSRTGPTGYTF
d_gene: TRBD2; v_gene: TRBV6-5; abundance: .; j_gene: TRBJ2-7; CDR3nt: TGTGCCAGCAGTTACTCGTTACGGGGGGGGTCCTACGAGCAGTACTTC; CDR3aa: CASSYSLRGGSYEQYF
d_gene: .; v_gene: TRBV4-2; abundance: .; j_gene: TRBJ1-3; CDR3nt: TGTGCCAGCAGCCCTCGAGCGGGTACATCTGGAAACACCATATATTTT; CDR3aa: CASSPRAGTSGNTIYF
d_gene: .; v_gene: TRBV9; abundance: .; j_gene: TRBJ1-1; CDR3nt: TGTGCCAGCAGCGTAGGGGCAGACAACACTGAAGCTTTCTTT; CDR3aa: CASSVGADNTEAFF
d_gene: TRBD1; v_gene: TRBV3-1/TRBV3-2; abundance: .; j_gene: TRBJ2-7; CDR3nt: TGTGCCAGCAGCCACCCGGGACAGCTCTCCTACGAGCAGTACTTC; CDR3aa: CASSHPGQLSYEQYF
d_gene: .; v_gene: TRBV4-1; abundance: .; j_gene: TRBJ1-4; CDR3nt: TGCGCCAGCAGCCAACGGGAGCTTACTAATGAAAAACTGTTTTTT; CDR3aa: CASSQRELTNEKLFF
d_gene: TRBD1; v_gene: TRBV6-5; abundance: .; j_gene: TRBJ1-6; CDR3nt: TGTGCCAGCAGCCGGGACAGAGAGAATTCACCCCTCCACTTT; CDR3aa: CASSRDRENSPLHF
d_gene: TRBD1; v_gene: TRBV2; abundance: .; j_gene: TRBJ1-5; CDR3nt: TGTGCCAGCAGTACGGGACAGGGGTCTAGCAATCAGCCCCAGCATTTT; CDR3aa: CASSTGQGSSNQPQHF
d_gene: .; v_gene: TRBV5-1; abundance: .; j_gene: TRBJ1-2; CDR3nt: TGCGCCAGCAGCAACCAAGGGACGGCGGCCTATGGCTACACCTTC; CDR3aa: CASSNQGTAAYGYTF
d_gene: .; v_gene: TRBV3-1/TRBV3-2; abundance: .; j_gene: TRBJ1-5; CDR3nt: TGTGCCAGCAGCCAAGATACAAGTTTTGGGCCCCAGCATTTT; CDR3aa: CASSQDTSFGPQHF
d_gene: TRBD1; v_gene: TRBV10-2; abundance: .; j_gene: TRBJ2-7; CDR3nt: TGCGCCAGCAGCGCCCCGGGACAGGGATTTTACGAGCAGTACTTC; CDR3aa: CASSAPGQGFYEQYF
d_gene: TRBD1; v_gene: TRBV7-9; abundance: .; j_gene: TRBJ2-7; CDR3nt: TGTGCCAGCAGCAGTTGGGACAGGGGTTCTTACGAGCAGTACTTC; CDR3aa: CASSSWDRGSYEQYF
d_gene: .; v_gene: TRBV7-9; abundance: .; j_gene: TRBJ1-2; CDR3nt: TGTGCCAGCAGCTCTCACAGGGTGGGGAACTATGGCTACACCTTC; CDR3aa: CASSSHRVGNYGYTF
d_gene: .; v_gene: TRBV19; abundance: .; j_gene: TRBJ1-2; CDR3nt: TGTGCCAGTGCGGACCGCGTCTATGGCTACACCTTC; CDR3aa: CASADRVYGYTF
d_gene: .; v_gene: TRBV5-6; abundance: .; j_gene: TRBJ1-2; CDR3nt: TGTGCCAGCAGCCTTCCGGCTGACTATGGCTACACCTTC; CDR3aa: CASSLPADYGYTF
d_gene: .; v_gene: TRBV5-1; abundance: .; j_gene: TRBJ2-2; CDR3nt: TGCGCCAGCCGTGACTCGTACGGGGCTGGGGAGCTGTTTTTT; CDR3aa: CASRDSYGAGELFF
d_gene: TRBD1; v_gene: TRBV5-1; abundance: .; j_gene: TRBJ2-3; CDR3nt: TGCGCCAGCAGCCGGGGACAGGGGGATCAAGATACGCAGTATTTT; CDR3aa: CASSRGQGDQDTQYF
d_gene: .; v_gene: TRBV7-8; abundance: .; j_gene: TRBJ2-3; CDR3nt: TGTGCCAGCAGCTTAGTGGGTACGCAGTATTTT; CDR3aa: CASSLVGTQYF
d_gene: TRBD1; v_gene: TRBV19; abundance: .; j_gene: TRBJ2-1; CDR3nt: TGTGCCAGTAGTATCGGGACAGGACCCTACAATGAGCAGTTCTTC; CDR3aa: CASSIGTGPYNEQFF
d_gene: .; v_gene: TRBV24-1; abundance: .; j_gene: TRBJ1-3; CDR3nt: TGTGCCACCTTAGGGGAGTCTGGAAACACCATATATTTT; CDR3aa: CATLGESGNTIYF
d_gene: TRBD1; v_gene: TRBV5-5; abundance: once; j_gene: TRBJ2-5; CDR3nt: TGTGCCAGCAGCCCGATGACAGGGACCCAAGAGACCCAGTACTTC; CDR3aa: CASSPMTGTQETQYF
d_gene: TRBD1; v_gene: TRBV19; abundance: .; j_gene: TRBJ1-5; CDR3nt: TGTGCCAGTACCATTTCATGGGGGACAGGGGGCAATCAGCCCCAGCATTTT; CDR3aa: CASTISWGTGGNQPQHF